Following are 8 T cell receptor beta chains from one sample sequenced in a study of T cells in women clearing cervical HPV infection. Using immunoSEQ multiplex PCR, the repertoire was profiled, and TCRdb retains in-frame clones only, with some absent. This repertoire includes 45,000 to 50,000 clones. Sequenced input: blood buffy coat. All receptors derive from a woman aged 18-70 years with a cervical HPV16 infection that either progressed to CIN3+ or cleared (not recorded which).

In regard to this clone: The read terminates 3 residues ahead of where the CDR3 ends, so the germline J gene completes it. The chain is built from TRBV2 and TRBJ1-4; 9 bases are a match to TRBD1. The V segment lost 7 bases and the J segment 8 bases; nucleotides outside the gene matches: 11. This CDR3 comprises 15 residues. CDR1 and CDR2 (germline): SNHLY, FYNNEI. The CDR3 bases that were read are TGTGCCAGCACCCGGGGATGGACAGGGGAGGAAAAA. This encodes CASTRGWTGEEK. The whole CDR3 sequence is CASTRGWTGEEKLFF.

Notes on this clone: The read terminates 3 residues before the CDR3 end, so the remaining end is supplied by the germline J gene. V gene TRBV19 combines with J gene TRBJ1-5; maybe TRBD1 (6 bases). Germline V gene sequence: CDR1 LNHDA, CDR2 SQIVND (reference sequence). V lost 3 bases and J lost 6, with 15 bases in between. The CDR3 extends over 15 amino acids. The covered CDR3 bases are TGTGCCAGTAGTATCAACGCTCCACAGGGTCAGCCC. This encodes CASSINAPQGQP. The CDR3, in full, reads CASSINAPQGQPQHF.

With respect to this clone: The CDR3 is cut off 3 residues early in the read; its end comes from the germline J gene. The chain recombines TRBV5-1 with TRBJ2-1, with 9 bases identical to TRBD2. Germline-derived CDR1 and CDR2 are SGHRS and YFSETQ. The CDR3 has 15 residues. V lost 3 bases and J lost 9; bases outside the gene matches: 10. Incomplete CDR3 DNA: TGCGCCAGCAGCTGGGATGGGGTAGCGGGAGCTGAG. This gives the protein CASSWDGVAGAE. In full, the CDR3 reads CASSWDGVAGAEQFF.

Remarks on this clone: The read ends 3 residues early relative to the CDR3; the germline J gene fills the gap. The chain carries TRBV11-3 and TRBJ1-2; D is undetermined. The CDR3 spans 13 residues. Trimming left V 3 bases short and J 2 bases short, with 7 bases between. From germline, CDR1 is SGHNT and CDR2 YENEEA. Incomplete CDR3 DNA: TGTGCCAGCAGCTTTCAGGCGAACTATGGC. Residues: CASSFQANYG. The full-length CDR3 reads as CASSFQANYGYTF.

On this clone itself: The read halts 3 residues ahead of the CDR3 end, with the missing end drawn from the germline J gene. This chain joins TRBV5-1 and TRBJ2-1, with TRBD2 matching over 14 bases. The CDR3 spans 17 residues. Germline CDR1 reads SGHRS; CDR2 reads YFSETQ. V dropped 3 bases and J dropped 9; count of bases not matched to a gene: 11. The part of the CDR3 DNA that was read is TGCGCCAGCAGCTCTGCCCGACTAGCGGGGGGGCCTGGTGAG. Its protein product is CASSSARLAGGPGE. Given in full, the CDR3 is CASSSARLAGGPGEQFF.

Concerning this clone itself: Read data end 3 residues before the CDR3 end; the end is taken from the germline J gene. The chain carries TRBV18 and TRBJ1-5; 8 bases align to TRBD1. The CDR3 length is 16 residues. Per the germline V gene, CDR1 is KGHSH and CDR2 is LQKENI. V lost 5 bases to trimming and J lost 2 bases; unmatched junction nucleotides: 8. CDR3 DNA, as far as it was read: TGTGCCAGCTCAACCAACCAGGGGGCTGGCAATCAGCCC. This encodes CASSTNQGAGNQP. The whole CDR3 sequence reads CASSTNQGAGNQPQHF.

With regard to this clone: The read terminates 3 residues ahead of where the CDR3 ends, so the germline J gene completes it. The chain uses TRBV19 and TRBJ2-5, with TRBD1 matching 7 bases. Germline V gene data show CDR1 as LNHDA and CDR2 as SQIVND (reference sequence). With 0 bases clipped from V and 5 bases from J, the junction kept 9 bases outside the gene matches. The CDR3 extends over 16 amino acids. The CDR3 sequence: CASSIDPGGSTETQYF. The CDR3 DNA, read in part, is TGTGCCAGTAGTATAGATCCAGGGGGTAGTACGGAGACC.

About this clone itself: The read is 3 residues too short to cover the CDR3 end, so that end is filled in from the germline J gene. V and J are TRBV20-1 and TRBJ2-7, with TRBD2 matching over 16 bases. Trimming cost V 5 bases and J 6 bases; bases outside gene matches: 10. The CDR3 has 16 amino acids. Germline CDR1 is DFQATT and CDR2 is SNEGSKA (reference sequence). The CDR3 bases that were read are TGCAGTGCTGGGACTAGCGGGAGGGCGGTTTCCGGCGAG. Translating it yields CSAGTSGRAVSGE. Given in full, the CDR3 is CSAGTSGRAVSGEQYF.